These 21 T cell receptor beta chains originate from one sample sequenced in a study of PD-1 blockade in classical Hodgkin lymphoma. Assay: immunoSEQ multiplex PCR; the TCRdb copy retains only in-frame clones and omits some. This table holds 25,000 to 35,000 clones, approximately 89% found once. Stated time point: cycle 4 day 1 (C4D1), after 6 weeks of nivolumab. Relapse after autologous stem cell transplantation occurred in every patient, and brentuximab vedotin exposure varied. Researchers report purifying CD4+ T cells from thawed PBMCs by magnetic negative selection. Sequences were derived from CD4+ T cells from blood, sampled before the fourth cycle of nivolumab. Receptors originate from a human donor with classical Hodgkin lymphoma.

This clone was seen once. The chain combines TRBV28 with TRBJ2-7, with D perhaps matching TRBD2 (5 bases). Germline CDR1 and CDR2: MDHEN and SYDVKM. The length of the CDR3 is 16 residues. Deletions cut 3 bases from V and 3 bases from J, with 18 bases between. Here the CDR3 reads CASSFTLAGQSYEQYF. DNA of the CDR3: TGTGCCAGCAGTTTTACCCTGGCGGGCCAAAGCTACGAGCAGTACTTC.

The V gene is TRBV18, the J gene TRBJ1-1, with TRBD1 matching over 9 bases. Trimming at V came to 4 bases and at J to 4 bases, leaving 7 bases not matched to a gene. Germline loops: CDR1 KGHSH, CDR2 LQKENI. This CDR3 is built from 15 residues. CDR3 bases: TGTGCCAGCTCACTCAACAGGGGGCCCCCCACTGAAGCTTTCTTT. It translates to CASSLNRGPPTEAFF.

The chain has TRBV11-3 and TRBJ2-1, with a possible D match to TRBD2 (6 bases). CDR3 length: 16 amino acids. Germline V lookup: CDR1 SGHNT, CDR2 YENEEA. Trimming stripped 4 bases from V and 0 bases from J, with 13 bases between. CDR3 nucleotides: TGTGCCAGCAGCTCGAAGCGGGTGAGCTCCTACAATGAGCAGTTCTTC. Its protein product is CASSSKRVSSYNEQFF.

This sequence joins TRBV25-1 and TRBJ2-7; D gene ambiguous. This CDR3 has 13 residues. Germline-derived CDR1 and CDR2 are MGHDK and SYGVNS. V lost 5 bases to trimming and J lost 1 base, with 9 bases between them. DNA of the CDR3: TGTGCCAGCAGTTTCGGTGGTTCCTACGAGCAGTACTTC. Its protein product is CASSFGGSYEQYF.

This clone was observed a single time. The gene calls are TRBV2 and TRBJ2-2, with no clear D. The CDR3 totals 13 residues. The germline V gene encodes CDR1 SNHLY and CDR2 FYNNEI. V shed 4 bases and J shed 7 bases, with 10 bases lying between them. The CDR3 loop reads CASSGIGFGELFF. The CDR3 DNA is TGTGCCAGCAGTGGTATTGGGTTCGGGGAGCTGTTTTTT.

The CDR3 sequence: CATEDGLAGPSYEQYF. CDR3 coding DNA: TGTGCCACCGAGGATGGACTAGCGGGGCCGTCCTACGAGCAGTACTTC. The chain carries TRBV10-3 and TRBJ2-7; TRBD2 agrees at 12 bases. The CDR3 has 16 amino acids. CDR1 is ENHRY and CDR2 is SYGVKD in the germline V gene. The V segment lost 10 bases and the J segment 1 base; nucleotides outside the gene matches: 11.

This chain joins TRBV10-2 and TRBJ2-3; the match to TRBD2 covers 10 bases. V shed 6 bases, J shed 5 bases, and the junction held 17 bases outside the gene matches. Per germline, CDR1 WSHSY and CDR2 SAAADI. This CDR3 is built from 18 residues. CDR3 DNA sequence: TGCGCCAGCAGACCTTCCGGGACTAGCGTTCTCAAGGGAGATACGCAGTATTTT. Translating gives CASRPSGTSVLKGDTQYF.

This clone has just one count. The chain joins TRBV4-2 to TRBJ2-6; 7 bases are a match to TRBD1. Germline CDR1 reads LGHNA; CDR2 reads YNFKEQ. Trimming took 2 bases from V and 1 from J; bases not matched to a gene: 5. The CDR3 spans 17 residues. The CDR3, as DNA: TGTGCCAGCAGCCAACGGGACAGCCAGTCTGGGGCCAACGTCCTGACTTTC. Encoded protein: CASSQRDSQSGANVLTF.

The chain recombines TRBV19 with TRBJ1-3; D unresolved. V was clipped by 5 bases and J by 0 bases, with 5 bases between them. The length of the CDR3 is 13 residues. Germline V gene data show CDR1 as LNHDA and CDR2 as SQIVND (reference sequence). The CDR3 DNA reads TGTGCCAGTAGTCGAGGCTCTGGAAACACCATATATTTT. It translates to CASSRGSGNTIYF.

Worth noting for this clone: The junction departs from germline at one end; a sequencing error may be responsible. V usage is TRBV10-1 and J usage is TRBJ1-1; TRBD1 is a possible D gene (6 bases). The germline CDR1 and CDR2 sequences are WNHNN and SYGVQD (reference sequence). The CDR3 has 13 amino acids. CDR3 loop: CACRGTLNTEAFF. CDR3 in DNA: TGCGCCTGCAGGGGAACTCTGAACACTGAAGCTTTCTTT.

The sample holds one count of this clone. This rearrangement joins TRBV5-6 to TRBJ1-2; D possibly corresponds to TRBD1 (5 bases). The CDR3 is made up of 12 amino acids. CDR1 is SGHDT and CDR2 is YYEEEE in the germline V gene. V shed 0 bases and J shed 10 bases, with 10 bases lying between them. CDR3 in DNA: TGTGCCAGCAGCTTGGGCCCAGGGAACTACACCTTC. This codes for CASSLGPGNYTF.

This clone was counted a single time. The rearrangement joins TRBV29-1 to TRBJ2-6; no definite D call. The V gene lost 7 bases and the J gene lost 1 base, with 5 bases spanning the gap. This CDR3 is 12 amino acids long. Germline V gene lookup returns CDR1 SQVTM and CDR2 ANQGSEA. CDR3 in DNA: TGCAGCGGTCAGTCTGGGGCCAACGTCCTGACTTTC. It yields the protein CSGQSGANVLTF.

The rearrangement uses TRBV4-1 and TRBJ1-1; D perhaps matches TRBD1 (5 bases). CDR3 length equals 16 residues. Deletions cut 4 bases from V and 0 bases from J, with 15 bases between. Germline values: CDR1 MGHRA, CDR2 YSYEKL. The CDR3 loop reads CASSRDQGRMNTEAFF. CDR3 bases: TGCGCCAGCAGCCGGGACCAGGGACGGATGAACACTGAAGCTTTCTTT.

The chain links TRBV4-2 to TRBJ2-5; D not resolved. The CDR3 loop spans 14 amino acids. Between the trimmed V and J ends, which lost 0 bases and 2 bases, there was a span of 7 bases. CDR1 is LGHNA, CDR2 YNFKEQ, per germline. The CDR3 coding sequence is TGTGCCAGCAGCCAAGATAGTCATCAAGAGACCCAGTACTTC. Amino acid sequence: CASSQDSHQETQYF.

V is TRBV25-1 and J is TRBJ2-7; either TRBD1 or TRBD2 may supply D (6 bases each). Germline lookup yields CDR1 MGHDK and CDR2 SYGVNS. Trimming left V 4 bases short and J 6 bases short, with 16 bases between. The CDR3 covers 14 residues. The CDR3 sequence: CASSGARGVFEQYF. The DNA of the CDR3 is TGTGCCAGCAGTGGGGCGAGGGGGGTTTTCGAGCAGTACTTC.

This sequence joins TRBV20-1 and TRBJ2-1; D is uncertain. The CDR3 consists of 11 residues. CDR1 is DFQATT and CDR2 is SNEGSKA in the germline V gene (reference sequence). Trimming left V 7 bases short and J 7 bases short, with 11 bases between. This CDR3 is CSVPGVNEQFF. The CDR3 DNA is TGCAGTGTCCCGGGCGTTAATGAGCAGTTCTTC.

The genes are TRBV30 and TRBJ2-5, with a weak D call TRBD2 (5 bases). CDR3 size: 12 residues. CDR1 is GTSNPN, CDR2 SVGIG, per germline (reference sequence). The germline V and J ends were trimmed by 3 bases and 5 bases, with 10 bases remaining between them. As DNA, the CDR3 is TGTGCCTGGAGCGGAGGTGGGGAGACCCAGTACTTC. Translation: CAWSGGGETQYF. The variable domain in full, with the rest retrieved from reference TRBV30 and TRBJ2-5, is SQTIHQWPATLVQPVGSPLSLECTVEGTSNPNLYWYRQAAGRGLQLLFYSVGIGQISSEVPQNLSASRPQDRQFILSSKKLLLSDSGFYLCAWSGGGETQYFGPGTRLLVL.

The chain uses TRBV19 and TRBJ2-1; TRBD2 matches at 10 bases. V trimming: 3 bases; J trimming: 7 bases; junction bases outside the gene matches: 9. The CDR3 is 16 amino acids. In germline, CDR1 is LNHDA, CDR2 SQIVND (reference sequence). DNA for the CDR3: TGTGCCAGTAGTATTCTCGCTAGCGGGAGAAGTAATGAGCAGTTCTTC. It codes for CASSILASGRSNEQFF.

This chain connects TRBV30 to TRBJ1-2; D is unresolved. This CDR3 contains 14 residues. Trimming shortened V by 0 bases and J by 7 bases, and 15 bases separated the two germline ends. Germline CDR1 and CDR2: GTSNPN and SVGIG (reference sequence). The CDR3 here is CAWSVFQGKGGYTF. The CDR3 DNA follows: TGTGCCTGGAGTGTGTTTCAAGGGAAGGGTGGCTACACCTTC.

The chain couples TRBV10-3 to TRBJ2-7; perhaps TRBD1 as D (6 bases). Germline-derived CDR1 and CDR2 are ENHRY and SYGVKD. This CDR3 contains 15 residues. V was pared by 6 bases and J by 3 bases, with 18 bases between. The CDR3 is CAIRGPGQGVYEQYF. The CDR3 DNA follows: TGTGCCATCAGGGGCCCGGGACAAGGGGTCTACGAGCAGTACTTC.

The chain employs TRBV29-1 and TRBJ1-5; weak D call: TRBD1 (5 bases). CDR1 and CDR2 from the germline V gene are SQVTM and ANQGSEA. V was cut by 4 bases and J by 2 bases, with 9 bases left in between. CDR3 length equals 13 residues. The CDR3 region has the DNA TGCAGCGTTGGAGGGGCCGGCAATCAGCCCCAGCATTTT. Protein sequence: CSVGGAGNQPQHF.